These T cell receptor beta chains were read from a single sample in a study of blood T cell repertoires in COVID-19. Repertoires were generated with immunoSEQ multiplex PCR, while TCRdb's copy carries only in-frame clones and drops some. The profile shows 120,000 to 150,000 clones, approximately 84% of them singletons. The sample taken for sequencing was peripheral blood. These receptors came from a human donor in a cohort sampled during active COVID-19. Both conserved end residues are part of each CDR3. Fields, in order: V gene, J gene, clone size, D gene, CDR3 DNA, CDR3 protein. D genes are given only for firm matches. Expanded clones are given a class, and other clones once, few, many or no size at all.

TRBV15	TRBJ2-1	-	TRBD1	TGTGCCACCAGCAGAGATCAGGGGGAATACAATGAGCAGTTCTTC	CATSRDQGEYNEQFF
TRBV3-1/TRBV3-2	TRBJ1-1	-	-	TGTGCCAGCAGCCTAGTGTCGGGGGGGCTGAACACTGAAGCTTTCTTT	CASSLVSGGLNTEAFF
TRBV6-5	TRBJ2-3	-	TRBD1	TGTGCCAGCAGACCGGGACAGGGAGGAGATACGCAGTATTTT	CASRPGQGGDTQYF
TRBV11-3	TRBJ2-1	-	TRBD2	TGTGCCAGCAGCTTAGAATCGGCGGCGGGGGGGTACAATGAGCAGTTCTTC	CASSLESAAGGYNEQFF
TRBV19	TRBJ2-5	-	-	TGTGCCAGTAGTATCGGGGGGCGGGTGTCAGAGACCCAGTACTTC	CASSIGGRVSETQYF
TRBV9	TRBJ2-2	-	-	TGTGCCAGCAGCGTAGTTAGATCCCCCTCGAACACCGGGGAGCTGTTTTTT	CASSVVRSPSNTGELFF
TRBV11-2	TRBJ2-1	-	TRBD1	TGTGCCAGCAGCCGGACAGGGGGCCACTACAATGAGCAGTTCTTC	CASSRTGGHYNEQFF
TRBV12-3/TRBV12-4	TRBJ2-3	-	-	TGTGCCAGCAGTTTAAAGGGGGCAGATACGCAGTATTTT	CASSLKGADTQYF
TRBV11-2	TRBJ1-1	-	-	TGTGCCAGCAGCTTTATGAGGGCTCCGGACACTGAAGCTTTCTTT	CASSFMRAPDTEAFF
TRBV25-1	TRBJ2-7	-	-	TGTGCCAGCGCTAGCCAGGAAGGGTACGAGCAGTACTTC	CASASQEGYEQYF
TRBV19	TRBJ1-1	-	TRBD1	TGTGCCACCCGACAGGGGGCCACTGAAGCTTTCTTT	CATRQGATEAFF
TRBV25-1	TRBJ1-6	few	-	TGTGCCAGCAGTGAATGGGGCGGGGAATCACCCCTCCACTTT	CASSEWGGESPLHF
TRBV6-7	TRBJ1-2	-	-	TGTGCCAGCAACTACAGGGCTAGCTACACCTTC	CASNYRASYTF
TRBV4-3	TRBJ1-6	-	-	TGCGCCAGCAGCCAAGACAGTATGTTTTCACCCCTCCACTTT	CASSQDSMFSPLHF
TRBV5-8	TRBJ2-1	-	TRBD1	TGTGCCAGCAGCTTGTGGACAGGGGGCGTCTACAATGAGCAGTTCTTC	CASSLWTGGVYNEQFF
TRBV27	TRBJ1-2	-	TRBD1	TGTGCCAGCAGGGCGGACAGGGATGGCTACACCTTC	CASRADRDGYTF
TRBV3-1/TRBV3-2	TRBJ2-7	-	TRBD1	TGTGCCAGCAGCCAAGATTACACAGGGGACTACGAGCAGTACTTC	CASSQDYTGDYEQYF
TRBV9	TRBJ2-3	once	TRBD1	TGTGCCAGCAGCGCCATGCTTTCAGGGGGCATAGATACGCAGTATTTT	CASSAMLSGGIDTQYF
TRBV19	TRBJ2-7	-	TRBD1	TGTGCCAGTAGTATCAACAGGGGTAAGGGGAACGAGCAGTACTTC	CASSINRGKGNEQYF
TRBV5-1	TRBJ1-1	-	-	TGCGCCAGCAGCCTCAGGGTAGGCACTGAAGCTTTCTTT	CASSLRVGTEAFF
TRBV3-1/TRBV3-2	TRBJ2-5	-	-	TGTGCCAGCAGAGCTTACCAAGAGACCCAGTACTTC	CASRAYQETQYF
TRBV18	TRBJ2-7	-	-	TGTGCCAGCTCACCACGCGACAAAGTAGGCTCCTACGAGCAGTACTTC	CASSPRDKVGSYEQYF
TRBV6-5	TRBJ2-2	-	TRBD1	TGTGCCAGCAGCCTTCGGACAGGGAGCACCGGGGAGCTGTTTTTT	CASSLRTGSTGELFF